The sequence of this T cell receptor beta chain was determined in a study of glioma-infiltrating T cells. On this clonotype: Possible read error: a much larger clone is one base away.

This CDR3 is built from 13 residues. TCR alpha and beta CDR3 regions were amplified from RNA using iRepertoire nested multiplex PCR. In TCRdb, the multiplex PCR reads were re-called with MiXCR into one record per CDR3 protein. The sample lists around 180,000 distinct CDR3 sequences, 43% seen once, with roughly 5.2% in the top ten. The source material was glioma tissue, nonneoplastic brain tissue, or PBMCs (not recorded which). This TCR was sampled from a human donor with low-grade glioma or glioblastoma, undergoing nonglioma brain surgery, or in good health (not recorded which). This chain links TRBV12-3 or TRBV12-4 with TRBJ1-4, with D uncertain. CDR3: CASSSGVREKLLF. CDR3 DNA sequence: TGTGCCAGCAGTTCTGGGGTGAGGGAAAAACTGCTTTTT.